Shown below are 10 T cell receptor beta chains from a single sample sequenced in a study of cytomegalovirus exposure and HLA in healthy donors (dated by TCRdb to 2017 to 2019). Library construction relied on the immunoSEQ multiplex PCR assay. For the multiplex PCR, a mixture combining 60 forward primers for TCR Vbeta segments and 13 reverse primers for TCR Jbeta segments was used. In TCRdb, the immuneACCESS table is reduced to in-frame sequences with V and J assigned. These tables do not hold every clone; where another copy was compared, an unresolved V gene accounts for under half, and the others remain unexplained. Counted in this sample were 200,000 to 250,000 clones; roughly 82% of them appeared once. The ten most abundant clones make up more than 5% of the sample. The sample taken for sequencing was PBMCs. These receptors came from a woman aged 40 to 55 in good health and CMV-seropositive.

The chain combines TRBV4-2 with TRBJ2-1, with D possibly TRBD2 on 7 matching bases. The CDR3 has 14 residues. The germline CDR1 and CDR2 sequences are LGHNA and YNFKEQ. V dropped 7 bases and J dropped 7 bases, with 17 bases sitting between them. CDR3 DNA: TGTGCCAGCACCTCCTGGGGGGGCGGGAATGAGCAGTTCTTC. This sequence encodes CASTSWGGGNEQFF.

The CDR3 loop is CASSQDQAGALYEQYF. CDR3 bases: TGTGCCAGCAGCCAAGATCAAGCGGGAGCCCTTTACGAGCAGTACTTC. This chain links TRBV14 with TRBJ2-7; 8 bases line up with TRBD2. CDR3 length: 16 residues. Germline V gene lookup returns CDR1 SGHDN and CDR2 FVKESK. The V gene end was trimmed by 0 bases and the J gene end by 4 bases; junction bases not matched to a gene: 8.

The J gene is TRBJ2-7, the V gene TRBV6-6, with 9 positions matching TRBD2. Germline-derived CDR1 and CDR2 are MNHNY and SVGAGI (reference sequence). J was trimmed by 2 bases and V by 0 bases; bases with no gene match: 2. The CDR3 has 15 amino acids. The CDR3 DNA follows: TGTGCCAGCAGTTACTCCCTAGCGGGAACCTACGAGCAGTACTTC. This sequence encodes CASSYSLAGTYEQYF.

The chain couples TRBV5-4 to TRBJ2-3, with 14 bases aligning to TRBD2. Looked up from germline, CDR1 is SGHNT and CDR2 is YYREEE (reference sequence). Trimming removed 5 bases from V and 4 bases from J; junction bases left unmatched: 12. The CDR3 sequence is 18 residues long. CDR3 in DNA: TGTGCCAGCAGTCCAAGACTAGCGGGGGGGACTCAGGCAGATACGCAGTATTTT. Translation gives CASSPRLAGGTQADTQYF. Variable domain in full (rest from reference TRBV5-4 and TRBJ2-3): ETGVTQSPTHLIKTRGQQVTLRCSSQSGHNTVSWYQQALGQGPQFIFQYYREEENGRGNFPPRFSGLQFPNYSSELNVNALELDDSALYLCASSPRLAGGTQADTQYFGPGTRLTVL.

The chain recombines TRBV6-6 with TRBJ2-1; a weak D match, TRBD2 (5 bases). Germline V gives CDR1 MNHNY, CDR2 SVGAGI (reference sequence). Between the trimmed V and J ends, which lost 2 bases and 0 bases, there was a span of 8 bases. The CDR3 has 15 amino acids. The CDR3 DNA sequence: TGTGCCAGCAGTTACGAGGGAAACTCCTACAATGAGCAGTTCTTC. It translates to CASSYEGNSYNEQFF.

The J gene is TRBJ1-4, the V gene TRBV11-3; the match to TRBD1 covers 7 bases. From germline, CDR1 is SGHNT and CDR2 YENEEA. Trimming removed 0 bases from V and 5 bases from J; junction bases left unmatched: 3. The CDR3 covers 15 residues. Written as DNA, the CDR3 is TGTGCCAGCAGCTTAGAGGGACAGTTAAATGAAAAACTGTTTTTT. Residues: CASSLEGQLNEKLFF.

The V call is TRBV5-6, the J call TRBJ1-1; D perhaps matches TRBD1 (5 bases). V was shortened by 0 bases and J by 4 bases, with 10 bases between the two germline ends. The CDR3 has 14 amino acids. Germline CDR1 and CDR2: SGHDT and YYEEEE. This CDR3 is CASSLVTGGTEAFF. DNA for the CDR3: TGTGCCAGCAGCTTGGTGACCGGGGGCACTGAAGCTTTCTTT.

CDR3 region: CASSQDLREEAFF. The CDR3 bases are TGCGCCAGCAGCCAAGACCTCAGGGAAGAAGCTTTCTTT. The gene calls are TRBV4-3 and TRBJ1-1, with D tentatively TRBD1 (5 bases). This CDR3 is built from 13 residues. CDR1 is LGHNA and CDR2 is YSLEER in the germline V gene. Trimming removed 0 bases at V and 8 bases at J, with 10 bases between.

CDR3 DNA sequence: TGCGCCAGCAGCCCCGCGGGGGGCGACTATGGAGCTTTCTTT. Translating it yields CASSPAGGDYGAFF. The chain links TRBV5-1 to TRBJ1-1; perhaps TRBD1 as D (6 bases). Trimming removed 4 bases at V and 10 bases at J, with 20 bases between. The germline V gene has CDR1 SGHRS and CDR2 YFSETQ. The CDR3 covers 14 residues.

This clone was counted once. V is TRBV4-1 and J is TRBJ1-2, with D possibly TRBD1 on 6 matching bases. The germline gives CDR1 MGHRA, CDR2 YSYEKL. This CDR3 contains 13 residues. V was clipped by 2 bases and J by 2 bases, with 6 bases between them. The CDR3: CASSQTGNYGYTF. CDR3 sequence (DNA): TGCGCCAGCAGCCAAACAGGGAACTATGGCTACACCTTC.